The sequence of this T cell receptor (beta chain) was determined in a study of shared clonotypes between healthy human individuals. The length of the CDR3 is 14 residues. Germline CDR1 and CDR2: SQVTM and ANQGSEA. Trimming took off 7 bases at V and 3 bases at J, with 19 bases between the two ends. CD8 cells classed as naive were CD45RO-negative and positively selected for CCR7, excluding terminally differentiated effector memory CD45RA+ cells. TCRdb keeps only in-frame clones here, not all; method: immunoSEQ multiplex PCR. The profile shows about 2.1 million clones, approximately 92% of them singletons.

The chain carries TRBV29-1 and TRBJ2-7, with unresolved D. Sequenced input: naive CD8+ T cells from PBMCs. The TCR was taken from a man between 18 and 29 years old in good health. Some clones in this sample may be carry-over from other donors' samples. The CDR3 loop reads CSAKRGPYSYEQYF. CDR3 nucleotides: TGCAGCGCCAAACGTGGACCCTATAGCTACGAGCAGTACTTC.